Listed here are 5 T cell receptor beta chains from one sample, sequenced in a study of regulatory T cells in long-lasting Graves disease. Specified time point: newly diagnosed GD, antithyroid drugs for less than 3 months. Researchers made the TCR library from RNA that was extracted from PBMCs. Through Arm-PCR of CDR3 regions and iRepertoire HTBI primers, TCR beta libraries were built. TCRdb independently ran MiXCR on the multiplex PCR reads; one entry per CDR3 protein. The sample yields more than 400,000 distinct CDR3 sequences, roughly 17% seen once. The data were also submitted as part of a second study, on T cells in Graves' hyperthyroidism and ophthalmopathy.

The input for sequencing was peripheral blood mononuclear cells (PBMCs), taken at new diagnosis, from a patient treated with antithyroid drugs. These receptors all stem from a middle-aged man with Graves disease.

This clonotype was counted many times. The gene calls are TRBV12-3 or TRBV12-4 and TRBJ2-2, with 14 bases matching TRBD2. This CDR3 is built from 18 residues. V shed 6 bases, J shed 4 bases, and the junction held 10 bases outside the gene matches. CDR3 protein: CASSPGTSGRGGTGELFF. CDR3 DNA sequence: TGTGCCAGCAGCCCCGGGACTAGCGGGAGAGGTGGCACCGGGGAGCTGTTTTTT.

This clonotype was seen ten or more times. The gene calls are TRBV7-2 and TRBJ2-5; TRBD2 matches at 7 bases. The CDR3 spans 16 residues. Trimming removed 1 base from V and 3 bases from J; junction bases left unmatched: 8. Germline loops: CDR1 SGHTA, CDR2 FQGNSA. The CDR3 nucleotides are TGTGCCAGCAGCTTAGTTATCGGGCTAGCGGAAGAGACCCAGTACTTC. Amino acid sequence: CASSLVIGLAEETQYF.

This clonotype was seen ten or more times. The chain recombines TRBV20-1 with TRBJ2-4, with a possible D match to TRBD2 (5 bases). Trimming left V 3 bases short and J 4 bases short, with 10 bases between. The germline CDR1 and CDR2 sequences are DFQATT and SNEGSKA (reference sequence). The CDR3 totals 13 residues. The CDR3 loop reads CSASRLPKNIQYF. The CDR3 nucleotides read TGCAGTGCTAGTAGACTACCAAAAAACATTCAGTACTTC.

This clonotype showed up just a few times. V gene TRBV6-4 combines with J gene TRBJ2-1; D could derive from TRBD1 or TRBD2 (5 bases each). The CDR3 is 14 residues long. Deletions cut 7 bases from V and 4 bases from J, with 14 bases between. CDR1 MRHNA and CDR2 SNTAGT come from the germline V gene. CDR3 sequence: CASTPGPTYNEQFF. Here the CDR3 DNA reads TGTGCCAGCACCCCGGGACCCACTTACAATGAGCAGTTCTTC.

This clonotype was observed a few times. The rearrangement uses TRBV12-3 or TRBV12-4 and TRBJ2-3, with D hard to call. Between the trimmed V and J ends, which lost 2 bases and 2 bases, there was a span of 11 bases. There are 15 residues in the CDR3. CDR3 region: CASSLSLRITDTQYF. CDR3 coding DNA: TGTGCCAGCAGTTTATCTTTACGGATCACAGATACGCAGTATTTT.